One sample yielded the 17 T cell receptor beta chains listed below, sequenced in a study of cytomegalovirus exposure and HLA in healthy donors (dated by TCRdb to the late 2010s). Libraries were built with the immunoSEQ multiplex PCR assay. For the multiplex PCR, a mixture combining 60 forward primers for TCR Vbeta segments and 13 reverse primers for TCR Jbeta segments was used. The table was pulled from immuneACCESS by TCRdb, which kept in-frame rearrangements only. Such tables lose some clones; where checked, under half of the loss comes from unresolved V genes, and the rest has no known cause. The sample table shows approximately 300,000 clones, and about four fifths are seen once. The ten largest clones capture about 0.3% of the sample. The specimen was PBMCs. Source of these receptors: a girl aged 2 to 10 in good health and CMV-seronegative.

The genes are TRBV28 and TRBJ1-2, with 9 positions matching TRBD1. This CDR3 spans 12 amino acids. V shed 6 bases, J shed 6 bases, and the junction held 2 bases outside the gene matches. CDR1 MDHEN and CDR2 SYDVKM come from the germline V gene. The CDR3 here is CASSTGGDGYTF. In DNA form, the CDR3 reads TGTGCCAGCAGCACAGGGGGCGATGGCTACACCTTC.

The J gene is TRBJ2-2, the V gene TRBV6-4, with D tentatively TRBD1 (5 bases). V was pared by 0 bases and J by 6 bases, with 11 bases between. This CDR3 is built from 15 residues. CDR1 and CDR2 from the germline V gene are MRHNA and SNTAGT. This CDR3 reads CASSDSTGGAGELFF. In DNA, the CDR3 is TGTGCCAGCAGTGACTCTACAGGTGGGGCCGGGGAGCTGTTTTTT.

The chain recombines TRBV6-5 with TRBJ1-2, with 8 bases that match TRBD1. This CDR3 spans 15 amino acids. Trimming cost V 0 bases and J 8 bases; bases outside gene matches: 8. CDR1 is MNHEY and CDR2 is SVGAGI in the germline V gene. DNA for the CDR3: TGTGCCAGCAGTTACTCGATCCAGGGGGCATGGGGCTACACCTTC. Protein product: CASSYSIQGAWGYTF.

On this clone: The sample has other DNA sequences that encode this CDR3 too. The chain couples TRBV7-8 to TRBJ2-3; possibly TRBD1 for D (6 bases). CDR1 and CDR2 (germline): SGHVS, FQNEAQ. The ends were cut back, 5 bases at V and 1 base at J, with 10 bases in the middle. This CDR3 has 14 amino acids. The CDR3 protein is CASSLRGGTDTQYF. CDR3 bases: TGTGCCAGCAGCCTCAGGGGCGGCACAGATACGCAGTATTTT.

This clone was recorded a few times. The CDR3 sequence: CASSQDRGTASNQPQHF. The CDR3 DNA is TGCGCCAGCAGCCAAGATCGAGGGACAGCTTCCAATCAGCCCCAGCATTTT. The chain links TRBV4-1 to TRBJ1-5; 7 nucleotides align to TRBD1. Losses at the gene ends were 0 bases for V and 3 bases for J; bases not matched to a gene: 8. In germline, CDR1 is MGHRA, CDR2 YSYEKL. The CDR3 contains 17 residues.

The chain combines TRBV9 with TRBJ2-1; 11 positions agree with TRBD2. This CDR3 spans 14 amino acids. The germline gives CDR1 SGDLS, CDR2 YYNGEE. The V segment lost 4 bases and the J segment 7 bases; nucleotides outside the gene matches: 4. In nucleotides, the CDR3 is TGTGCCAGCAGCCATAGCGGGGGGGCTAATGAGCAGTTCTTC. This gives the protein CASSHSGGANEQFF. Using reference TRBV9 and TRBJ2-1 for the parts outside the CDR3, the full variable domain is DSGVTQTPKHLITATGQRVTLRCSPRSGDLSVYWYQQSLDQGLQFLIQYYNGEERAKGNILERFSAQQFPDLHSELNLSSLELGDSALYFCASSHSGGANEQFFGPGTRLTVL.

The V and J genes are TRBV2 and TRBJ2-5; 8 nucleotides match TRBD1. V shed 4 bases, J shed 1 base, and the junction held 5 bases outside the gene matches. The CDR3 covers 15 residues. Germline CDR1 SNHLY, CDR2 FYNNEI. The CDR3 DNA reads as TGTGCCAGCAGTGCCGGGACAGGACTCCAAGAGACCCAGTACTTC. It is translated as CASSAGTGLQETQYF.

This clone occurred a few times. The chain is built from TRBV30 and TRBJ1-3; TRBD1 is a possible D gene (6 bases). The CDR3 has 15 amino acids. V was clipped by 2 bases and J by 1 base, with 12 bases between them. Looked up from germline, CDR1 is GTSNPN and CDR2 is SVGIG (reference sequence). CDR3: CAWSTRTGSGNTIYF. The CDR3 DNA is TGTGCCTGGAGTACCCGAACAGGGTCTGGAAACACCATATATTTT. The variable domain in full, with the rest retrieved from reference TRBV30 and TRBJ1-3, is SQTIHQWPATLVQPVGSPLSLECTVEGTSNPNLYWYRQAAGRGLQLLFYSVGIGQISSEVPQNLSASRPQDRQFILSSKKLLLSDSGFYLCAWSTRTGSGNTIYFGEGSWLTVV.

The J gene is TRBJ2-1, the V gene TRBV7-9; 8 bases agree with TRBD2. Trimming at V came to 5 bases and at J to 8 bases, leaving 5 bases not matched to a gene. The CDR3 is 13 residues long. CDR1 and CDR2 (germline): SEHNR, FQNEAQ (reference sequence). CDR3 sequence: CASSQGLVDEQFF. Here the CDR3 DNA reads TGTGCCAGCAGCCAGGGACTAGTTGATGAGCAGTTCTTC.

V and J are TRBV4-2 and TRBJ1-6, with a possible D match to TRBD1 (5 bases). The ends were cut back, 0 bases at V and 6 bases at J, with 12 bases in the middle. The CDR3 sequence is 16 residues long. CDR1 and CDR2 from the germline V gene are LGHNA and YNFKEQ. The CDR3 DNA sequence: TGTGCCAGCAGCCAAGATCACGGGGGTGGTAATTCACCCCTCCACTTT. It encodes CASSQDHGGGNSPLHF.

J is TRBJ2-3 and V is TRBV6-5; D may be TRBD2 (5 bases). The CDR3 length is 14 residues. Germline CDR1 reads MNHEY; CDR2 reads SVGAGI. The ends were cut back, 3 bases at V and 6 bases at J, with 13 bases in the middle. CDR3 sequence: CASSYGGSSDTQYF. CDR3 in DNA: TGTGCCAGCAGTTATGGTGGGAGCAGCGATACGCAGTATTTT.

The chain uses TRBV5-5 and TRBJ2-2; 7 bases agree with TRBD2. In germline, CDR1 is SGHKS, CDR2 YYEKEE (reference sequence). The CDR3 has 16 residues. V trimming: 3 bases; J trimming: 1 base; junction bases outside the gene matches: 6. In DNA, the CDR3 is TGTGCCAGCAGCTCCGGCCCTAGCGGGAACACCGGGGAGCTGTTTTTT. Protein sequence: CASSSGPSGNTGELFF.

The chain recombines TRBV2 with TRBJ1-3, with 8 bases aligning to TRBD1. Germline V gives CDR1 SNHLY, CDR2 FYNNEI. Trimming cost V 3 bases and J 0 bases; bases outside gene matches: 1. The CDR3 covers 15 residues. CDR3 DNA sequence: TGTGCCAGCAGTGACGACAGGGGCTCTGGAAACACCATATATTTT. This sequence encodes CASSDDRGSGNTIYF.

Notes on this clone: At one end the junction does not follow the germline gene, possibly because of a read error. The chain combines TRBV7-9 with TRBJ2-1, with 12 bases aligning to TRBD2. From germline, CDR1 is SEHNR and CDR2 FQNEAQ (reference sequence). This CDR3 has 16 residues. The CDR3 spells CSSSPGLAGFYNEQFF. DNA of the CDR3: TGTTCCAGCAGCCCCGGACTAGCGGGATTCTACAATGAGCAGTTCTTC.

The chain joins TRBV25-1 to TRBJ2-5, with D perhaps matching TRBD1 (5 bases). The CDR3 contains 16 residues. V dropped 7 bases and J dropped 5 bases, with 23 bases sitting between them. Per germline, CDR1 MGHDK and CDR2 SYGVNS. CDR3 in DNA: TGTGCCAGCACGGCAGGGCCCACCTGGGTAGTGGAGACCCAGTACTTC. Its translation: CASTAGPTWVVETQYF.

This CDR3 is CAWSVGGEQYF. Here the CDR3 DNA reads TGTGCCTGGAGTGTAGGAGGCGAGCAGTACTTC. The chain employs TRBV30 and TRBJ2-7; D possibly corresponds to TRBD2 (5 bases). With 0 bases removed from V and 6 bases from J, the gap between germline ends came to 6 bases. Germline V gene sequence: CDR1 GTSNPN, CDR2 SVGIG (reference sequence). The length of the CDR3 is 11 residues.

The chain combines TRBV27 with TRBJ2-3, with 9 positions matching TRBD1. Germline CDR1 is MNHEY and CDR2 is SMNVEV (reference sequence). J was trimmed by 6 bases and V by 4 bases; bases with no gene match: 2. The CDR3 sequence is 13 residues long. The CDR3 is CASSSDRGDTQYF. DNA of the CDR3: TGTGCCAGCAGTTCCGACAGGGGGGATACGCAGTATTTT.